This T cell receptor beta chain was sequenced during a study of T cell responses to AZD1222 COVID-19 vaccine. General study findings and limits: The donor group comprised mostly white British people and more females; the analysis possibly underestimated clonal diversity.

Produced via immunoSEQ multiplex PCR; TCRdb's table is partial and in-frame only. Among under 150,000 clones listed, approximately 92% were seen once. V lost 5 bases, J lost 0 bases, and 14 bases lay in between. The CDR3 covers 16 residues. Germline loops: CDR1 WNHNN, CDR2 SYGVQD (reference sequence). This clone was observed a single time. Its specificity is not known. The chain employs TRBV10-1 and TRBJ1-5; D is possibly TRBD1 (6 bases). The source is an adult in good health. The sequencing used peripheral blood, collected on day 0 of AZD1222 vaccination. The CDR3 is CASSRGHSYSNQPQHF. As DNA, the CDR3 is TGCGCCAGCAGTAGGGGACACTCATATAGCAATCAGCCCCAGCATTTT.